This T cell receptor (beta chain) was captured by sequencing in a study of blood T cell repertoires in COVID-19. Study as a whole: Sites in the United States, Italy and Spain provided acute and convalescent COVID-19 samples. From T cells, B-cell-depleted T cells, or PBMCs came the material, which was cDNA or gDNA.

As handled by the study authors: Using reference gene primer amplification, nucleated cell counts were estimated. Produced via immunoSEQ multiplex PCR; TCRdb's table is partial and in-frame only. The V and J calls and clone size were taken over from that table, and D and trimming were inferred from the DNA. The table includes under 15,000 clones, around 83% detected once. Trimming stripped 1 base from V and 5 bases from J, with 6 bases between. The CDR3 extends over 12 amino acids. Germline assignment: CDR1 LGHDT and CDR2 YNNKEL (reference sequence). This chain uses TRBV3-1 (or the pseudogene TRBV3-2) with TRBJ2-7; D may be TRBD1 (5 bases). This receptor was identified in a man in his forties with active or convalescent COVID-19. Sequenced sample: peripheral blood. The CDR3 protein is CASSQGGNEQYF. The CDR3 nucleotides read TGTGCCAGCAGCCAAGGGGGCAACGAGCAGTACTTC.